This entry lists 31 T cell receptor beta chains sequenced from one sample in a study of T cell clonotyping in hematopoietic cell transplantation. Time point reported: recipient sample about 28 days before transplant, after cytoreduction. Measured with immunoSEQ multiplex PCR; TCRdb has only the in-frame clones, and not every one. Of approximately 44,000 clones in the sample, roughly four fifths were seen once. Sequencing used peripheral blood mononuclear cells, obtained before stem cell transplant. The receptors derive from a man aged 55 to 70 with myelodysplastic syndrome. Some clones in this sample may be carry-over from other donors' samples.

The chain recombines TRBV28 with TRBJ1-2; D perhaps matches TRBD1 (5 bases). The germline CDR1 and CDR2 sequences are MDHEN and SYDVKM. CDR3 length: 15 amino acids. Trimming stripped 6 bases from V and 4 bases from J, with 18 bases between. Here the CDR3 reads CASSPGGGGAYGYTF. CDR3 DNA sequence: TGTGCCAGCAGCCCCGGGGGGGGTGGAGCCTATGGCTACACCTTC.

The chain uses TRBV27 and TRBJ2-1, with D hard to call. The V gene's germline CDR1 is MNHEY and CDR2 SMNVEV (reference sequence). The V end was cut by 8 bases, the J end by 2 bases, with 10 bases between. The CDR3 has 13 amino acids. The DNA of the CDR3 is TGTGCCAGCTCGATGGGTACCTACAATGAGCAGTTCTTC. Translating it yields CASSMGTYNEQFF.

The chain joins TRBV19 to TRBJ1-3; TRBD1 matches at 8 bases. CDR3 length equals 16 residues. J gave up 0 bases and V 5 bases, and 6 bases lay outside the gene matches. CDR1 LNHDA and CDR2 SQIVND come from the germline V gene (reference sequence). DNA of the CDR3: TGTGCCAGTAGTTGGACAGGGCAAAGCTCTGGAAACACCATATATTTT. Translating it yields CASSWTGQSSGNTIYF.

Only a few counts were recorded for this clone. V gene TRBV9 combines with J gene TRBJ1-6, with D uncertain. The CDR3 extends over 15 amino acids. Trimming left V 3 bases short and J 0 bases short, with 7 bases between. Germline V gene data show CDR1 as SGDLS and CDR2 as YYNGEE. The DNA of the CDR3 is TGTGCCAGCAGCGCGGAGAGCTCCTATAATTCACCCCTCCACTTT. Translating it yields CASSAESSYNSPLHF.

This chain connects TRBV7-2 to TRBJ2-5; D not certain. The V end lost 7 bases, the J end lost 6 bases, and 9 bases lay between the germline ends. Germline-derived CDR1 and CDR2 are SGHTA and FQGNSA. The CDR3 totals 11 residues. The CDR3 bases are TGTGCCAGCACCTATGGGAAGACCCAGTACTTC. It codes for CASTYGKTQYF.

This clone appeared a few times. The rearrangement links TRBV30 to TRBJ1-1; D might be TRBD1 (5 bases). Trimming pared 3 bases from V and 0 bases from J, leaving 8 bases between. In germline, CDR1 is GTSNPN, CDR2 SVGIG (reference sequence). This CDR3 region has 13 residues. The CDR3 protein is CAWSLRVNTEAFF. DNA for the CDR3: TGTGCCTGGAGCCTCAGGGTGAACACTGAAGCTTTCTTT.

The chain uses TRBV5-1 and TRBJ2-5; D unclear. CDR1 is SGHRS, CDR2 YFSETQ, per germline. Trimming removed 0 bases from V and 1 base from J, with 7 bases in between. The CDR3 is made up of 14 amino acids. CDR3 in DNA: TGCGCCAGCAGCTTGGCACAGTTCCAAGAGACCCAGTACTTC. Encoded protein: CASSLAQFQETQYF.

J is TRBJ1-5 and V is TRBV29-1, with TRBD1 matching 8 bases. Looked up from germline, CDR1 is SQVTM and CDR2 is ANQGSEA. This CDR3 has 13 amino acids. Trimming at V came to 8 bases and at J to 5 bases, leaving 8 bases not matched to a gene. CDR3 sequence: CSHRDRWYQPQHF. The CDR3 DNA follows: TGCAGCCACCGGGACAGGTGGTATCAGCCCCAGCATTTT.

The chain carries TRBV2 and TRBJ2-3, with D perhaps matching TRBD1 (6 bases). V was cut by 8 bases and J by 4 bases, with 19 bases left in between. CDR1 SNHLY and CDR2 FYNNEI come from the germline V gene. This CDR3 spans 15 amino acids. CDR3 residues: CASPNSEGGADTQYF. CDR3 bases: TGTGCCAGCCCAAACTCAGAAGGGGGAGCAGATACGCAGTATTTT.

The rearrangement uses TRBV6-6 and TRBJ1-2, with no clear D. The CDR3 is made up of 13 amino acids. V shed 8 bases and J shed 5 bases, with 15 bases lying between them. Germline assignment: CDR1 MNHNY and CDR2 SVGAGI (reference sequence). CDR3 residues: CASSTLAGYGYTF. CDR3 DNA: TGTGCCAGCTCGACCCTAGCCGGATATGGCTACACCTTC.

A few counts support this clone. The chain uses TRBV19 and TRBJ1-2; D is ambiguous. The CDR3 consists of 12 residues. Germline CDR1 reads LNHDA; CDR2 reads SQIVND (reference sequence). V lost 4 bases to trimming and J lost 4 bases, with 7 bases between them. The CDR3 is CASSKGRYGYTF. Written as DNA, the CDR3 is TGTGCCAGTAGTAAGGGTCGCTATGGCTACACCTTC.

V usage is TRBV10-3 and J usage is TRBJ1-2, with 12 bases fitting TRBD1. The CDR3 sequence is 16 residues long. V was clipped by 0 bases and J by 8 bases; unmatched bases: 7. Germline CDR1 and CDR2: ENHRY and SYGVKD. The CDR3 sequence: CAISESSWDRGRGYTF. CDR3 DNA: TGTGCCATCAGTGAGTCGTCTTGGGACAGGGGGCGAGGCTACACCTTC.

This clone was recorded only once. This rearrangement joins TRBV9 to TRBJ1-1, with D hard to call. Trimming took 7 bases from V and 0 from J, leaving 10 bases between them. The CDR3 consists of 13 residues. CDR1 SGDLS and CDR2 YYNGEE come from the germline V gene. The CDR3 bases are TGTGCCAGCTCCGAGAGGGTGAACACTGAAGCTTTCTTT. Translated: CASSERVNTEAFF.

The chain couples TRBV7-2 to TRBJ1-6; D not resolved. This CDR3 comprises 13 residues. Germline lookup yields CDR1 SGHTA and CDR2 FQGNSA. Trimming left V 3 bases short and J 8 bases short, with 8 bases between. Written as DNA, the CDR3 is TGTGCCAGCAGCTTGAATGGGGATTCACCCCTCCACTTT. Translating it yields CASSLNGDSPLHF.

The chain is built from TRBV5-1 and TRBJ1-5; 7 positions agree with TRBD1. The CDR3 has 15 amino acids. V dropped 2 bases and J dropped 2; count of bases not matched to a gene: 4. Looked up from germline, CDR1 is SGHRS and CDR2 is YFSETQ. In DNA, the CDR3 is TGCGCCAGCAGCTTAGACGGGACAGGCAATCAGCCCCAGCATTTT. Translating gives CASSLDGTGNQPQHF.

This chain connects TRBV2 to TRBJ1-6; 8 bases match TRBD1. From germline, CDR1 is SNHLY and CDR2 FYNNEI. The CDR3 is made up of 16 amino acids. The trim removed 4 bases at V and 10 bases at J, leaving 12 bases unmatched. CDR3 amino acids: CASSGGGDRSLSPLHF. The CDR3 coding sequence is TGTGCCAGCAGTGGAGGGGGGGACAGGTCTTTATCACCCCTCCACTTT.

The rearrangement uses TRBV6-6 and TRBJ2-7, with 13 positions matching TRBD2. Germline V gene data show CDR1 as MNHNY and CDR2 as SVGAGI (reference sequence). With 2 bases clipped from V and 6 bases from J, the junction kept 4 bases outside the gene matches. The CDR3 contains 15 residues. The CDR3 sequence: CASSYEGTSGVEQYF. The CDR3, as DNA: TGTGCCAGCAGTTACGAAGGGACTAGCGGGGTCGAGCAGTACTTC.

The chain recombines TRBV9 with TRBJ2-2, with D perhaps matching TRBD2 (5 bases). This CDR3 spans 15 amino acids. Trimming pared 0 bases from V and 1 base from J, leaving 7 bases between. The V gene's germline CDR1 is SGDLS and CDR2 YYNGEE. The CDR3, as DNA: TGTGCCAGCAGCGTAGGTCGGGGGAACACCGGGGAGCTGTTTTTT. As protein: CASSVGRGNTGELFF.

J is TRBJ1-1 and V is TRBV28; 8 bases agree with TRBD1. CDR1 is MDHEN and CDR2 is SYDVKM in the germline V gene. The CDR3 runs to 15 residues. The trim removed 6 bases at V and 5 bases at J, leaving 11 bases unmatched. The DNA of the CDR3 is TGTGCCAGCAGCTTAGCCTCAGGGGGCCGGACTGAAGCTTTCTTT. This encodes CASSLASGGRTEAFF. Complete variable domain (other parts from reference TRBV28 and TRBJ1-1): DVKVTQSSRYLVKRTGEKVFLECVQDMDHENMFWYRQDPGLGLRLIYFSYDVKMKEKGDIPEGYSVSREKKERFSLILESASTNQTSMYLCASSLASGGRTEAFFGQGTRLTVV.

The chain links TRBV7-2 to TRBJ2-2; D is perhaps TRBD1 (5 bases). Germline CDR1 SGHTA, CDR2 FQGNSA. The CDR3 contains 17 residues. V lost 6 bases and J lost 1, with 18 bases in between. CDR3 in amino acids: CASSLPGHVQNTGELFF. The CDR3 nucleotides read TGTGCCAGCAGTCTACCCGGACACGTCCAGAACACCGGGGAGCTGTTTTTT.

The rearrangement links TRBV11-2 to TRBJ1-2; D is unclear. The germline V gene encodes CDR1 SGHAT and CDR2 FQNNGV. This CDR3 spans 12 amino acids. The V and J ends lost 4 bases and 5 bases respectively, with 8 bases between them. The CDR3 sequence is CASSSAGYGYTF. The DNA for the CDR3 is TGTGCCAGCAGCTCGGCGGGGTATGGCTACACCTTC.

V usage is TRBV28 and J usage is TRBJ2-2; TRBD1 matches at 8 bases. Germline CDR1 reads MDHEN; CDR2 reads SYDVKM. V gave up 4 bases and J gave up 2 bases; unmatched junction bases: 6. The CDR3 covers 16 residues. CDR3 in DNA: TGTGCCAGCAGTTGGGTGGACAGGGCCAACACCGGGGAGCTGTTTTTT. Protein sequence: CASSWVDRANTGELFF.

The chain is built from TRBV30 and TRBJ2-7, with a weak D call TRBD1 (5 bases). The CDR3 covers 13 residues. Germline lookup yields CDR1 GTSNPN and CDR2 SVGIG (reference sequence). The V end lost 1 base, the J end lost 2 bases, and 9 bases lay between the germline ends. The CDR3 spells CAWSEDITYEQYF. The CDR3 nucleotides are TGTGCCTGGAGTGAGGACATAACCTACGAGCAGTACTTC.

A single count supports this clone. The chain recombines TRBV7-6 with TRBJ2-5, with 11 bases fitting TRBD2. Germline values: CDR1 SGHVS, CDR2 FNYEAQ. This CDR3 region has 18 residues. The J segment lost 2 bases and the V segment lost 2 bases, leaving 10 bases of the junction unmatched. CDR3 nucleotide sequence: TGTGCCAGCAGCTTACCCCATCAGGCTAGCGGGGGGCAAGAGACCCAGTACTTC. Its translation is CASSLPHQASGGQETQYF.

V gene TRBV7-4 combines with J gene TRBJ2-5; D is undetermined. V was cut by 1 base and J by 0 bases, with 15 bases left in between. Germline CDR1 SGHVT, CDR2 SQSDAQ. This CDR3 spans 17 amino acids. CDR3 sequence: CASSLEAHGTYQETQYF. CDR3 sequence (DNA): TGTGCCAGCAGCTTAGAGGCGCACGGAACTTACCAAGAGACCCAGTACTTC.

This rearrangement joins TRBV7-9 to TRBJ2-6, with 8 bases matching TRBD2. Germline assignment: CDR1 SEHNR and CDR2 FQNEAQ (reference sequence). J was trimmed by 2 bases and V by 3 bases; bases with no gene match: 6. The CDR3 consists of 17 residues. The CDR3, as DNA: TGTGCCAGCAGCTTCCGGGAGGGTAGAACTGGGGCCAACGTCCTGACTTTC. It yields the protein CASSFREGRTGANVLTF.

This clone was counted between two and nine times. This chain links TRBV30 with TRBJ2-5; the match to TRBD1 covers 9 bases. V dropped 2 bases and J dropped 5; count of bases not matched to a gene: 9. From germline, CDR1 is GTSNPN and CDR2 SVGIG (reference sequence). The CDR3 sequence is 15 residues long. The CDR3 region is CAWSRNRGRLETQYF. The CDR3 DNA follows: TGTGCCTGGAGTCGAAACAGGGGGCGGCTCGAGACCCAGTACTTC.

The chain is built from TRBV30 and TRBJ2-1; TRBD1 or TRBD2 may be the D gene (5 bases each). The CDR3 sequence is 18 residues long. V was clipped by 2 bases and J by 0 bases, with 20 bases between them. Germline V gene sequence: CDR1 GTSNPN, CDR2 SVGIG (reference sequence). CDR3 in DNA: TGTGCCTGGAGTTCAGTTCCGGGACGGGTTAGCTCCTACAATGAGCAGTTCTTC. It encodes CAWSSVPGRVSSYNEQFF.

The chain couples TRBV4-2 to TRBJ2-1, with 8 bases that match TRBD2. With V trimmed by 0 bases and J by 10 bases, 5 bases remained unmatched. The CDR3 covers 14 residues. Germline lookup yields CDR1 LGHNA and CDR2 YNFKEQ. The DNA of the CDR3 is TGTGCCAGCAGCCAAGATGCAGCGGGGGCCGAGCAGTTCTTC. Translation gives CASSQDAAGAEQFF.

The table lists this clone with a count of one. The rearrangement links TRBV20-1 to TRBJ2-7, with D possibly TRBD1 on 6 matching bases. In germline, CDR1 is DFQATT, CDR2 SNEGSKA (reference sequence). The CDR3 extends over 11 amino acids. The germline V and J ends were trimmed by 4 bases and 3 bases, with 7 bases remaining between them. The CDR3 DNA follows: TGCAGTGCTATACAGGGCTACGAGCAGTACTTC. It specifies CSAIQGYEQYF.

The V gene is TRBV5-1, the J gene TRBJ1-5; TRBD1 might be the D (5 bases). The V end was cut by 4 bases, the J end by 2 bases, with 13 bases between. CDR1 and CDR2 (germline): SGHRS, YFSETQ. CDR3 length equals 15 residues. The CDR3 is CASSPAGVGNQPQHF. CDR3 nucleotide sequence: TGCGCCAGCAGCCCCGCGGGGGTTGGCAATCAGCCCCAGCATTTT.